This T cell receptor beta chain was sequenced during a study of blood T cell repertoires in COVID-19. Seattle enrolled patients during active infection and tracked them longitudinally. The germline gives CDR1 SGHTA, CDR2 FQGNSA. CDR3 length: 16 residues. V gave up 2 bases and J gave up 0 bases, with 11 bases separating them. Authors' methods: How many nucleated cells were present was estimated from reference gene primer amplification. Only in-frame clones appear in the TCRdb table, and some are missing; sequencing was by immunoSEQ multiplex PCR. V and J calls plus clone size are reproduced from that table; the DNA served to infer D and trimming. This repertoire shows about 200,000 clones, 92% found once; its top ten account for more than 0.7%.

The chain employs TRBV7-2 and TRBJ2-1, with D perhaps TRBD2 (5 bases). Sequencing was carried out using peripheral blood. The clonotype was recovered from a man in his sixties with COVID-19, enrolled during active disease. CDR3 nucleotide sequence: TGTGCCAGCAGCTTAAGTTTAGGGAGCTCCTACAATGAGCAGTTCTTC. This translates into CASSLSLGSSYNEQFF.